This TCR beta chain appears in the sequencing data of a study of blood T cell repertoires in COVID-19. At the level of the study: The origin of the acute and convalescent COVID-19 samples was the United States, Italy and Spain. In each case, the material was cDNA or gDNA derived from T cells, B-cell-depleted T cells, or PBMCs.

Study processing details: From reference gene primer amplification, estimates of nucleated cell counts were derived. Here immunoSEQ multiplex PCR was the method, and the copy in TCRdb shows in-frame clones only, minus some. V, J and clone size are those of that table, while D and trimming were read from the DNA. The table shows 110,000 or so clones, with roughly 85% occurring only once. From germline, CDR1 is WNHNN and CDR2 SYGVQD (reference sequence). The CDR3 has 15 residues. V was cut by 7 bases and J by 1 base, with 16 bases left in between. This chain links TRBV10-1 with TRBJ1-1; D might be TRBD1 (6 bases). The clonotype originates from a human donor in a cohort sampled during active COVID-19. The sequencing sample was made of peripheral blood. Here the CDR3 reads CASTGGRGSNTEAFF. In DNA form, the CDR3 reads TGCGCCAGCACGGGGGGAAGGGGGTCGAACACTGAAGCTTTCTTT.